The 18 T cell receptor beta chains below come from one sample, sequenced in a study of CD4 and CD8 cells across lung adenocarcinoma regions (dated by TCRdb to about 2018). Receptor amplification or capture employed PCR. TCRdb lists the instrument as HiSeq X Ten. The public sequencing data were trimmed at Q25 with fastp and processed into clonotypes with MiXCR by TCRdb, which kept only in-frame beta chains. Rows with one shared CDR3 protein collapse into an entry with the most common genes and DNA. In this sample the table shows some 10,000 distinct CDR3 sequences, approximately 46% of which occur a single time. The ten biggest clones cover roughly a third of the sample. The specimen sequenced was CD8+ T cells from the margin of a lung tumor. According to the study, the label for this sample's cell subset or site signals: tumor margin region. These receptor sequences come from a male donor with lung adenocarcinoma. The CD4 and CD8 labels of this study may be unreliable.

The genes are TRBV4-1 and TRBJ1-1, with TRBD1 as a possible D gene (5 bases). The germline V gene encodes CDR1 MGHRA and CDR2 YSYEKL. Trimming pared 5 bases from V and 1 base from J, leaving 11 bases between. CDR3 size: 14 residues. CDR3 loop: CASSAMGGNTEAFF. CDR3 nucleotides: TGCGCCAGCAGCGCGATGGGGGGGAACACTGAAGCTTTCTTT.

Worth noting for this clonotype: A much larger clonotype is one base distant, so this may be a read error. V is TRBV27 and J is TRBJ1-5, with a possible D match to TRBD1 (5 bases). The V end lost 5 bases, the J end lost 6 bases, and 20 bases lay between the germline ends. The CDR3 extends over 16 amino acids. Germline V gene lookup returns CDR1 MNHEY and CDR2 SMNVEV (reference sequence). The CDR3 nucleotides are TGTGCCAGCAGTCTCTACTCCCGGGACGGTAGTCAGCCCCAGCATTTT. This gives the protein CASSLYSRDGSQPQHF.

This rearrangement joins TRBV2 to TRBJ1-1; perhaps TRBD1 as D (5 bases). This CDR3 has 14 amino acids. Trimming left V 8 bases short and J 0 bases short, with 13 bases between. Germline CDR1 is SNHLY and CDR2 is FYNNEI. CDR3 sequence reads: CASVGGRLNTEAFF. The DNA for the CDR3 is TGTGCCAGCGTGGGGGGGAGATTGAACACTGAAGCTTTCTTT.

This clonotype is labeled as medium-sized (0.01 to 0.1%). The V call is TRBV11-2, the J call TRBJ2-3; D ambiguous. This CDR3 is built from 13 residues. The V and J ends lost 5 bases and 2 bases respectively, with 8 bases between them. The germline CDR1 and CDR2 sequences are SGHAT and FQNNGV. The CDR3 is CASSKGSTDTQYF. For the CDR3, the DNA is TGTGCCAGCAGCAAAGGTTCCACAGATACGCAGTATTTT. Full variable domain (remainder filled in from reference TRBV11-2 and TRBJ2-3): EAGVAQSPRYKIIEKRQSVAFWCNPISGHATLYWYQQILGQGPKLLIQFQNNGVVDDSQLPKDRFSAERLKGVDSTLKIQPAKLEDSAVYLCASSKGSTDTQYFGPGTRLTVL.

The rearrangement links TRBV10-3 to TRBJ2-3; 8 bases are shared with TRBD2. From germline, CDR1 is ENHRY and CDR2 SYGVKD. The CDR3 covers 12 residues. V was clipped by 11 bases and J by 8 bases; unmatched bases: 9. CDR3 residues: CASGTRSGTQYF. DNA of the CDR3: TGTGCCTCCGGGACTAGATCTGGTACGCAGTATTTT.

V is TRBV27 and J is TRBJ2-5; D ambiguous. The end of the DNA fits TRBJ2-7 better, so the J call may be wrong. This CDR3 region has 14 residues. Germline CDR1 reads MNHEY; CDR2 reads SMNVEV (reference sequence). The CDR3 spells CASSLTHGYYEQYF. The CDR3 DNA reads TGTGCCAGCAGCCTCACCCATGGCTACTACGAGCAGTACTTC.

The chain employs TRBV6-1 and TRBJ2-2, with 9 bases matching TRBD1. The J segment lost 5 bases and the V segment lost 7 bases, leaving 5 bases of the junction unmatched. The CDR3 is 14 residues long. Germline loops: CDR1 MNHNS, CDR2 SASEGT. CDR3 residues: CASKGTGITGELFF. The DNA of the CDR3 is TGTGCCAGCAAAGGGACAGGGATTACCGGGGAGCTGTTTTTT.

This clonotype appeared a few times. This CDR3 is CASSVDLASSDTQYF. For the CDR3, the DNA is TGTGCCAGCAGCGTAGATTTGGCGTCCTCAGATACGCAGTATTTT. V is TRBV9 and J is TRBJ2-3; D is uncertain. The V end lost 0 bases, the J end lost 4 bases, and 12 bases lay between the germline ends. Looked up from germline, CDR1 is SGDLS and CDR2 is YYNGEE. This CDR3 has 15 amino acids. Complete variable domain (other parts from reference TRBV9 and TRBJ2-3): DSGVTQTPKHLITATGQRVTLRCSPRSGDLSVYWYQQSLDQGLQFLIQYYNGEERAKGNILERFSAQQFPDLHSELNLSSLELGDSALYFCASSVDLASSDTQYFGPGTRLTVL.

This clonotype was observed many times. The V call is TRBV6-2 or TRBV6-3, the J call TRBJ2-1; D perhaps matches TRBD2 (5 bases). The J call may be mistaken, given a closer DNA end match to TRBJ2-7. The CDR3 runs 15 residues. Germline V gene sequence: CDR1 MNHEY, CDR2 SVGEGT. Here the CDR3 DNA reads TGTGCCAGCAGTTACTCTTTCGGGGTCTCCTACGAGCAGTACTTC. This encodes CASSYSFGVSYEQYF.

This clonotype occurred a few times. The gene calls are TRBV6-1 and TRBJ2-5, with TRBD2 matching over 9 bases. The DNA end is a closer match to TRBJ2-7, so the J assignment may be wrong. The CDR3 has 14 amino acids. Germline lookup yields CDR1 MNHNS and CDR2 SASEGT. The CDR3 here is CASSERAGGYEQYF. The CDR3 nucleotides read TGTGCCAGCAGTGAAAGAGCGGGGGGCTACGAGCAGTACTTC.

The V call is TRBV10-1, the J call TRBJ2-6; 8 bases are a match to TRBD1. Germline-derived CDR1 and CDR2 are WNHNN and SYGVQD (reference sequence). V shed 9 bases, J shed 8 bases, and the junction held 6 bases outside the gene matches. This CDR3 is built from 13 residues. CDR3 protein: CARQGAGSNVLTF. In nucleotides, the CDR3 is TGCGCCAGGCAGGGGGCTGGCTCCAACGTCCTGACTTTC.

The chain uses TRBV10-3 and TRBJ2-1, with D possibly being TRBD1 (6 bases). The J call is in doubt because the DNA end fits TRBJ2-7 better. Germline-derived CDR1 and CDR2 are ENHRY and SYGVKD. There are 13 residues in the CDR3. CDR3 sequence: CAITAGVDNEQYF. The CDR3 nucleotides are TGTGCCATCACCGCAGGGGTGGACAATGAGCAGTACTTC.

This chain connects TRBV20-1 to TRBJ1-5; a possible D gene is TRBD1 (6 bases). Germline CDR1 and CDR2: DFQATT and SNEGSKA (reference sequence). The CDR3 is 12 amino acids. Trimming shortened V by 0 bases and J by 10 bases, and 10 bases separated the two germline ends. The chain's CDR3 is CSARDRGYPQHF. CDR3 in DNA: TGCAGTGCTAGAGATAGGGGGTATCCCCAGCATTTT.

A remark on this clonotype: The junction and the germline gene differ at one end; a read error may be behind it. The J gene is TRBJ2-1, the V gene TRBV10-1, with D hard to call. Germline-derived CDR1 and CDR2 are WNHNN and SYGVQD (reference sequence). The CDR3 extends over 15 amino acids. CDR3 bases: TGCGCCAAAAACACAGACCCGTCTCGCTACGATGAGCAGTTTTTT. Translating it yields CAKNTDPSRYDEQFF.

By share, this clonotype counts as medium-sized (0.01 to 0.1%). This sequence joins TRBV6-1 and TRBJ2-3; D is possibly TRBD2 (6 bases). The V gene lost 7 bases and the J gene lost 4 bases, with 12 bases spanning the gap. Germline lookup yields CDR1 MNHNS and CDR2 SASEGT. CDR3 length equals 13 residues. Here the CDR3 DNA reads TGTGCCAGCAAGGAGGGCAATGCAGATACGCAGTATTTT. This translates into CASKEGNADTQYF.

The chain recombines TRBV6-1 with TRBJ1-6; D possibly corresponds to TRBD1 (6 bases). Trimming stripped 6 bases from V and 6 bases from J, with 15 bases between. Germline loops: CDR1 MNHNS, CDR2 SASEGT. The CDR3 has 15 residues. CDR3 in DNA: TGTGCCAGCAGGGAAACCGGGACAACTAATTCACCCCTCCACTTT. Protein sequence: CASRETGTTNSPLHF.

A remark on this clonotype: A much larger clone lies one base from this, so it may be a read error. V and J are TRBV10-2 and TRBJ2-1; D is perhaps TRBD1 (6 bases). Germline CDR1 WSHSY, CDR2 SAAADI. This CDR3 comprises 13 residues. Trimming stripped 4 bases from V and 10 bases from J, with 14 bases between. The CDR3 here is CASSGGQGFEQFF. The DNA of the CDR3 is TGCGCCAGCAGTGGGGGCCAGGGGTTCGAGCAGTTCTTC.

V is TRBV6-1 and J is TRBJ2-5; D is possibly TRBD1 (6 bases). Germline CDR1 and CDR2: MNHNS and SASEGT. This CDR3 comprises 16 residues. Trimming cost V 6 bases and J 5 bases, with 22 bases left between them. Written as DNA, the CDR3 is TGTGCCAGCAGGGAACAATCAGGGGCGGGTGGCGAGACCCAGTACTTC. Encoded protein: CASREQSGAGGETQYF.